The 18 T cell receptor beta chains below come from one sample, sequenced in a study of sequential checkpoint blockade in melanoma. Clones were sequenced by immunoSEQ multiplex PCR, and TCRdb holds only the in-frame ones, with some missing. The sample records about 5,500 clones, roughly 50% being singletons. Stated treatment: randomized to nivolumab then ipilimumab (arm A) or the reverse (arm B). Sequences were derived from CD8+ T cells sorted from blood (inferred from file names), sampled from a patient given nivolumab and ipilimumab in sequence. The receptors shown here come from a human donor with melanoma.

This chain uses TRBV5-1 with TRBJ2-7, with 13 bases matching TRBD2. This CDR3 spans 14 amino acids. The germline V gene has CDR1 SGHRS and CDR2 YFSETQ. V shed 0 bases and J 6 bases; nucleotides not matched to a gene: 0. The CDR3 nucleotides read TGCGCCAGCAGCTTGGGACTAGCGGGGGGCGAGCAGTACTTC. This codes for CASSLGLAGGEQYF.

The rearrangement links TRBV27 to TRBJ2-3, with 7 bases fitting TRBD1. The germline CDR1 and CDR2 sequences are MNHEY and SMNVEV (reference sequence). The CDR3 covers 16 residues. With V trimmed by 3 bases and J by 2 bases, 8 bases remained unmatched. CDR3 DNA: TGTGCCAGCAGTTTTATCGACAGGGTAGACACAGATACGCAGTATTTT. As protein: CASSFIDRVDTDTQYF.

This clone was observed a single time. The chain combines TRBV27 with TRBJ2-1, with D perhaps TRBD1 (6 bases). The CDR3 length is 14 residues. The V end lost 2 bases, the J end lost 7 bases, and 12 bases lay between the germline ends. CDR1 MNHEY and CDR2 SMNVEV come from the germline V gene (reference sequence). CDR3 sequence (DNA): TGTGCCAGCAGTTTAGGTGCAGGGGCGAATGAGCAGTTCTTC. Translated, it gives CASSLGAGANEQFF.

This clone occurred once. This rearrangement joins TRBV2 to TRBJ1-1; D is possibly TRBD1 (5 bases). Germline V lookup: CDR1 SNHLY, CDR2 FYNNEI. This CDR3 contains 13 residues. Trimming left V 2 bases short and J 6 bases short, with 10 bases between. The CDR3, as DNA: TGTGCCAGCAGTGAACTGGGGGGACCTGAAGCTTTCTTT. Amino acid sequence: CASSELGGPEAFF.

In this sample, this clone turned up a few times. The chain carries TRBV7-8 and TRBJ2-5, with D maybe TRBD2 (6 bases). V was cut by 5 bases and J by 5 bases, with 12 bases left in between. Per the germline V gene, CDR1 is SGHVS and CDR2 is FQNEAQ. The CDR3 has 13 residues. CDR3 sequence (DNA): TGTGCCAGCAGCCCGGGACTGGTCGAGACCCAGTACTTC. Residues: CASSPGLVETQYF.

This CDR3 reads CATSDRDYEQYF. In nucleotides, the CDR3 is TGTGCCACCTCGGACAGAGATTACGAGCAGTACTTC. The genes are TRBV2 and TRBJ2-7; weak D call: TRBD1 (6 bases). CDR1 SNHLY and CDR2 FYNNEI come from the germline V gene. Trimming left V 10 bases short and J 4 bases short, with 14 bases between. This CDR3 region has 12 residues.

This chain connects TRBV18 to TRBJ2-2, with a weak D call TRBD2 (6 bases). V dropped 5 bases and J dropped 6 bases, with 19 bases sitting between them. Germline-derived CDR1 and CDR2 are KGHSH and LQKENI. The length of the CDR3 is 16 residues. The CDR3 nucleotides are TGTGCCAGCTCAGACTGGGACTCCCTGGGCGCCGGGGAGCTGTTTTTT. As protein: CASSDWDSLGAGELFF.

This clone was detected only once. The CDR3 DNA reads TGTGCCAGCAGCCAATCTATACAGGGAGTGTCCTATGGCTACACCTTC. Translating it yields CASSQSIQGVSYGYTF. This chain connects TRBV16 to TRBJ1-2, with D possibly matching TRBD1 (6 bases). The germline CDR1 and CDR2 sequences are KGHSY and FQNENV. There are 16 residues in the CDR3. Trimming took 0 bases from V and 4 from J, leaving 15 bases between them. Filled out from reference TRBV16 and TRBJ1-2, the complete variable domain reads GEEVAQTPKHLVRGEGQKAKLYCAPIKGHSYVFWYQQVLKNEFKFLISFQNENVFDETGMPKERFSAKCLPNSPCSLEIQATKLEDSAVYFCASSQSIQGVSYGYTFGSGTRLTVV.

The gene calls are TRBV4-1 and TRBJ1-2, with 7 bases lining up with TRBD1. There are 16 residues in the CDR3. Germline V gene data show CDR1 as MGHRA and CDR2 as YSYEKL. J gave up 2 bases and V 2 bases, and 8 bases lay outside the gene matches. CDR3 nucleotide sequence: TGCGCCAGCAGCCAATCGGGCGAGACAGGGAACTATGGCTACACCTTC. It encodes CASSQSGETGNYGYTF.

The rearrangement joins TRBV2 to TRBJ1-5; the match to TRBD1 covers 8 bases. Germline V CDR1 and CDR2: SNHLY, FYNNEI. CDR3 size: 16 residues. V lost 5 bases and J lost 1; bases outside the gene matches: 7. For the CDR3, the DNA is TGTGCCAGCAGTTCCACAGGGGGGACGAGCAATCAGCCCCAGCATTTT. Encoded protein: CASSSTGGTSNQPQHF.

The CDR3 region is CAKGTDRREQYF. The CDR3 DNA follows: TGTGCCAAGGGGACAGACCGGCGCGAGCAGTACTTC. The rearrangement joins TRBV2 to TRBJ2-5, with 7 nucleotides matching TRBD1. The DNA end favors TRBJ2-7, so the J call may be wrong. Germline CDR1 is SNHLY and CDR2 is FYNNEI. The CDR3 runs 12 residues.

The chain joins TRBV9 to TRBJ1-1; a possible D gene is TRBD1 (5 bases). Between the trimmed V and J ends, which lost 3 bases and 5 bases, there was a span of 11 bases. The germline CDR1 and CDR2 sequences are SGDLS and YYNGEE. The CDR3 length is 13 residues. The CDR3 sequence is CASSDGGGTEAFF. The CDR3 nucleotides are TGTGCCAGCAGCGACGGGGGTGGGACTGAAGCTTTCTTT. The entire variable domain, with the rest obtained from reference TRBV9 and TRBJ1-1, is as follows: DSGVTQTPKHLITATGQRVTLRCSPRSGDLSVYWYQQSLDQGLQFLIQYYNGEERAKGNILERFSAQQFPDLHSELNLSSLELGDSALYFCASSDGGGTEAFFGQGTRLTVV.

CDR3 region: CASSQGTAGAMLETQYF. In nucleotides, the CDR3 is TGCGCCAGCAGCCAAGGAACAGCGGGGGCGATGCTAGAGACCCAGTACTTC. The rearrangement uses TRBV4-3 and TRBJ2-5, with 8 bases lining up with TRBD2. The J segment lost 4 bases and the V segment lost 1 base, leaving 11 bases of the junction unmatched. The CDR3 runs to 17 residues. CDR1 LGHNA and CDR2 YSLEER come from the germline V gene.

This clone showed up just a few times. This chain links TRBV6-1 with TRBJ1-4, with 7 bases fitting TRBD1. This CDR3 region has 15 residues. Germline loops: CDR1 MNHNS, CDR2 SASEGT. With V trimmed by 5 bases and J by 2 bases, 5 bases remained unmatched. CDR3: CASSLTGSTNEKLFF. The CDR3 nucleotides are TGTGCCAGCAGTTTGACAGGGTCGACTAATGAAAAACTGTTTTTT.

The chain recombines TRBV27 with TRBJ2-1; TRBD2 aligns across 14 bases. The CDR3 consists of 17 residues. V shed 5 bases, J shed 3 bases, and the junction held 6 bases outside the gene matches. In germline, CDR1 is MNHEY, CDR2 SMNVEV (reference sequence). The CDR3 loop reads CASSLGLAGGLYNEQFF. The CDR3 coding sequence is TGTGCCAGCAGTCTCGGACTAGCGGGAGGACTCTACAATGAGCAGTTCTTC.

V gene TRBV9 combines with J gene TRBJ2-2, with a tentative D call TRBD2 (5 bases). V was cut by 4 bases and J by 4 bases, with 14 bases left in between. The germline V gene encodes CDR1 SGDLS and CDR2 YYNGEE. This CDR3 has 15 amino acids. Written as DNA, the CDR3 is TGTGCCAGCAGCCCCATGGGAGCGATCACCGGGGAGCTGTTTTTT. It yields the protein CASSPMGAITGELFF.

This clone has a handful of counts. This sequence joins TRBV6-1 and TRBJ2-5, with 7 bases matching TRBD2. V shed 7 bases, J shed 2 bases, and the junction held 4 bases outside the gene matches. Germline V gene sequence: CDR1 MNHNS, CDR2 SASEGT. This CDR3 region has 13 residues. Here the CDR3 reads CASNRDYQETQYF. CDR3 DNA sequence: TGTGCCAGCAACCGGGACTATCAAGAGACCCAGTACTTC.

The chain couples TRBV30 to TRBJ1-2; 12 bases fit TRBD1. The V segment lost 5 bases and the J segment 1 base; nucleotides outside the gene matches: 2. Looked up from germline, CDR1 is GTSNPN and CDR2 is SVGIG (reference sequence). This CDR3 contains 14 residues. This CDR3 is CAWGTGGDNYGYTF. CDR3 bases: TGTGCCTGGGGGACAGGGGGCGATAACTATGGCTACACCTTC.